This TCR beta chain was sequenced in a study of graft-versus-host responses after intestinal transplantation. About the research overall: Recipients were given multivisceral, liver-intestinal, or isolated intestinal transplants.

Germline V CDR1 and CDR2: SGHRS, YFSETQ. The CDR3 is made up of 12 amino acids. V lost 5 bases and J 3 bases, leaving 9 bases between the germline ends. Here immunoSEQ multiplex PCR was the method, and the copy in TCRdb shows in-frame clones only, minus some. Of roughly 56,000 clones listed, under 95% are singletons. The TCR sequence derives from a human patient who received an intestinal transplant, so some T cells may come from the graft donor. The chain links TRBV5-1 to TRBJ2-7, with D perhaps TRBD1 (6 bases). The sequenced sample was PBMCs, obtained around 120 days after intestinal transplantation. In DNA form, the CDR3 reads TGCGCCAGCAGAAGGGGGAACTACGAGCAGTACTTC. Its translation is CASRRGNYEQYF.